Given below is one T cell receptor beta chain in context. Its specificity is unknown. The data were taken from a study of cytomegalovirus exposure and HLA in healthy donors. Study in general: HLA-typed donors contributed some 87 million unique TCRs, which were held in an early data release. Falling in the Caucasian-associated ancestry cluster were roughly 80% of 398 genotyped donors. The study, taken as a whole, reports: Both high specificity and high sensitivity reportedly marked the classifier's diagnosis of cytomegalovirus status. Among CMV-associated TCR beta chains, most appeared HLA-restricted in a later analysis.

The CDR3 has 14 residues. The germline V gene has CDR1 SEHNR and CDR2 FQNEAQ (reference sequence). J lost 4 bases, V lost 4 bases, and 7 bases had no gene match. The PCR was carried out with 60 Vbeta primers and 13 Jbeta primers. Clones were read by immunoSEQ multiplex PCR, and TCRdb kept only the in-frame ones, dropping some. The sample has more than 95,000 clones, 60% to 80% seen once. This receptor was obtained from a man aged 55 to 69 in good health and CMV-seronegative. The rearrangement joins TRBV7-9 to TRBJ2-7; 7 bases align to TRBD1. The sequenced material came from PBMCs. For the CDR3, the DNA is TGTGCCAGCAGCTCGACGGGACAGCCTTACGAGCAGTACTTC. It encodes CASSSTGQPYEQYF.